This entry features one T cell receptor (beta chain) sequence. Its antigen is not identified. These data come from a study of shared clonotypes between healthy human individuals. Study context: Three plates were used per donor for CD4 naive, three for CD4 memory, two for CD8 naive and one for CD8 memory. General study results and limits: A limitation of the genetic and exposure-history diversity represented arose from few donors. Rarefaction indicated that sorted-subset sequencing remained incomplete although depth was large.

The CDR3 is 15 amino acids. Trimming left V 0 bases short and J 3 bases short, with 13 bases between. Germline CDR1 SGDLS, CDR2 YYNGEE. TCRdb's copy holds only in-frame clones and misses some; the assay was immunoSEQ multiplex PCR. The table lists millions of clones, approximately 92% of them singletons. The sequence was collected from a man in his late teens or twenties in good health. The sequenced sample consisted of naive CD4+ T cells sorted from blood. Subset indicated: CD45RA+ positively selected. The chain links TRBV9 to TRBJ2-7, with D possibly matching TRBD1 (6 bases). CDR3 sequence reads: CASSVGEGTLYEQYF. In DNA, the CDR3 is TGTGCCAGCAGCGTAGGGGAAGGGACACTCTACGAGCAGTACTTC.